This T cell receptor beta chain stems from a study of PD-L1 blockade in urothelial cancer. Study-level information: The patients' atezolizumab therapy, 1,200 mg intravenously every 3 weeks, started around 2014. Peripheral blood specimens exhibited a median yield of about 140,000 T cells.

The germline V gene has CDR1 SGHTA and CDR2 FQGNSA. V was cut by 5 bases and J by 5 bases, with 15 bases left in between. This CDR3 contains 14 residues. Each PCR reaction had synthetic TCR analog templates spiked into it. Generated by immunoSEQ multiplex PCR, the TCRdb table keeps only in-frame clones and is missing some. The data show around 80,000 clones, approximately 90% seen once. Time point: peripheral blood 6 weeks after treatment start. This chain connects TRBV7-2 to TRBJ2-5; a possible D gene is TRBD2 (6 bases). This receptor was obtained from a woman aged 80 or over with urothelial cancer. The sequencing here drew on PBMCs, taken around atezolizumab (anti-PD-L1) treatment. CDR3 region: CASSILAQAETQYF. DNA for the CDR3: TGTGCCAGCAGCATACTAGCTCAGGCGGAGACCCAGTACTTC.